These 2 T cell receptor beta chains were sequenced from one sample in a study of a mutant IDH1 vaccine in newly diagnosed glioma. The time point denotes: week 47, end of study. Alongside topical imiquimod, each dose of vaccine comprised 300 ug of mutant IDH1 20-mer peptide. Their specific antigens are unknown. The data were produced by immunoSEQ multiplex PCR, yet TCRdb's version contains in-frame clones alone and is incomplete. The sample contains 30,000 to 40,000 clones, 75% to 95% of which appear only once. The input for sequencing was PBMCs, taken from a glioma patient whose treatment included an IDH1 peptide vaccine. All receptors come from a woman between 40 and 50 years old with glioma.

The chain uses TRBV15 and TRBJ1-4, with 7 bases aligning to TRBD1. After removal of 6 bases from V and 0 bases from J, the junction contained 4 bases not matched to a gene. This CDR3 contains 15 residues. Germline assignment: CDR1 LNHNV and CDR2 YYDKDF (reference sequence). In DNA form, the CDR3 reads TGTGCCACCAGACCCGGACAGGCAACTAATGAAAAACTGTTTTTT. Translation: CATRPGQATNEKLFF. The full variable domain, with the rest looked up from reference TRBV15 and TRBJ1-4, is DAMVIQNPRYQVTQFGKPVTLSCSQTLNHNVMYWYQQKSSQAPKLLFHYYDKDFNNEADTPDNFQSRRPNTSFCFLDIRSPGLGDTAMYLCATRPGQATNEKLFFGSGTQLSVL.

V usage is TRBV9 and J usage is TRBJ1-4, with D possibly matching TRBD1 (6 bases). In germline, CDR1 is SGDLS, CDR2 YYNGEE. Trimming shortened V by 2 bases and J by 2 bases, and 10 bases separated the two germline ends. This CDR3 region has 15 residues. The CDR3 protein is CASSVTGLTNEKLFF. The DNA for the CDR3 is TGTGCCAGCAGCGTTACAGGGTTGACTAATGAAAAACTGTTTTTT.